The 2 T cell receptor beta chains below come from one sample, sequenced in a study of beta chain features in type 1 diabetes. The study, taken as a whole, reports: People with Type 1 diabetes carried modestly yet significantly shorter TCRB CDR3s in all four CD4+ subsets.

The antigens of these receptors remain unknown. All of the isolated RNA was reverse transcribed, so expressed TCRB transcripts were sequenced. Sequenced by immunoSEQ multiplex PCR; TCRdb stores in-frame clones only, minus some. Of 40,000 or so clones listed, roughly 68% are singletons. The material sequenced was Tregs from blood. Receptors were obtained from a woman aged 18-35 years with type 1 diabetes.

The chain joins TRBV28 to TRBJ1-3; possibly TRBD1 for D (6 bases). Per germline, CDR1 MDHEN and CDR2 SYDVKM. This CDR3 is built from 16 residues. V dropped 3 bases and J dropped 2 bases, with 14 bases sitting between them. CDR3 bases: TGTGCCAGCAGTTTTTGGGCCCAGGGGCCTGGAAACACCATATATTTT. Translating gives CASSFWAQGPGNTIYF.

The chain has TRBV28 and TRBJ1-5, with TRBD1 identical over 8 bases. Germline lookup yields CDR1 MDHEN and CDR2 SYDVKM. This CDR3 is built from 17 residues. J gave up 4 bases and V 6 bases, and 14 bases lay outside the gene matches. For the CDR3, the DNA is TGTGCCAGCAGCCCCCTCCTTCAGGGGGCTGGGAATCAGCCCCAGCATTTT. It encodes CASSPLLQGAGNQPQHF.